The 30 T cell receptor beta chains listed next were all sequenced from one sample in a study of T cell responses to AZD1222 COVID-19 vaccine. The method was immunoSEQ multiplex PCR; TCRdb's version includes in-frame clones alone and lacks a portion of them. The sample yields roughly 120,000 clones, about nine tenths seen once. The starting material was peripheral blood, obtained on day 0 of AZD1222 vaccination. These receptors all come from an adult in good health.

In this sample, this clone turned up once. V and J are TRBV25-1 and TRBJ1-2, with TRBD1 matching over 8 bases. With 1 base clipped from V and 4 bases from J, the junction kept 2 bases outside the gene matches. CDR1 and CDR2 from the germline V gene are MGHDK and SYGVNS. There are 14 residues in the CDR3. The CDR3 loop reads CASSELGTGYGYTF. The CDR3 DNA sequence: TGTGCCAGCAGTGAATTAGGGACAGGCTATGGCTACACCTTC.

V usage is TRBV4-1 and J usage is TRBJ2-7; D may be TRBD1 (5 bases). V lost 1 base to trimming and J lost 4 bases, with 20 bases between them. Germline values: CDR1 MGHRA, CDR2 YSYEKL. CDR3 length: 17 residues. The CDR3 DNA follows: TGCGCCAGCAGCCAAGTTCCCTTGAACAGGAGATTATACGAGCAGTACTTC. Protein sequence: CASSQVPLNRRLYEQYF.

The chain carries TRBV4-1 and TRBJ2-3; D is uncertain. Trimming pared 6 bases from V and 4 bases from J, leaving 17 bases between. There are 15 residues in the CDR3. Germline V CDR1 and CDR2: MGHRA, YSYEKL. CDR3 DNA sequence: TGCGCCAGCAGACGAACTTGGGCAGAGGCAGATACGCAGTATTTT. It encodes CASRRTWAEADTQYF.

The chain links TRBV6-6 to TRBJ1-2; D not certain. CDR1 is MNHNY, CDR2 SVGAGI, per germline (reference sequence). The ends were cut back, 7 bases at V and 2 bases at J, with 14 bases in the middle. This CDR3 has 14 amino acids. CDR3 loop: CASNSFPNNYGYTF. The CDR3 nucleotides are TGTGCCAGCAATTCATTTCCCAACAACTATGGCTACACCTTC.

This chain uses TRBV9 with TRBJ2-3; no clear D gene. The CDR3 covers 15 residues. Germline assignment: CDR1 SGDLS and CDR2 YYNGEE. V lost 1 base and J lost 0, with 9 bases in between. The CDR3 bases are TGTGCCAGCAGCGTAATAACAGCCAGCACAGATACGCAGTATTTT. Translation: CASSVITASTDTQYF. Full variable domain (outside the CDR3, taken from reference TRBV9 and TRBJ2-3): DSGVTQTPKHLITATGQRVTLRCSPRSGDLSVYWYQQSLDQGLQFLIQYYNGEERAKGNILERFSAQQFPDLHSELNLSSLELGDSALYFCASSVITASTDTQYFGPGTRLTVL.

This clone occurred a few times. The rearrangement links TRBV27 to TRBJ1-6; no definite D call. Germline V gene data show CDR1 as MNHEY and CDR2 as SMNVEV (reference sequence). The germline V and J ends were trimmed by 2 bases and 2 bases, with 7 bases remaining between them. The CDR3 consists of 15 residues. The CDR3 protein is CASSLGVPYNSPLHF. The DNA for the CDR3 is TGTGCCAGCAGTTTAGGGGTTCCCTATAATTCACCCCTCCACTTT.

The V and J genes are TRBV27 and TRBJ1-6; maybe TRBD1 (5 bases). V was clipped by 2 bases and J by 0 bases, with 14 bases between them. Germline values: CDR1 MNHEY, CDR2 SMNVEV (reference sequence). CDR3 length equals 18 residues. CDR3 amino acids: CASSLDIGTVSYNSPLHF. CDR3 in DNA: TGTGCCAGCAGTTTAGATATCGGGACGGTCTCCTATAATTCACCCCTCCACTTT.

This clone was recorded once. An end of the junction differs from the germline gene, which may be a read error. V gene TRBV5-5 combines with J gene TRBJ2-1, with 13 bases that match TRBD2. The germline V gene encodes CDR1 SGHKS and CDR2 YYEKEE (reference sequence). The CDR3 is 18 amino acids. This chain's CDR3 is CASSLGLAGPGVTDEQFF. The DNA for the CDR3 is TGTGCCAGCAGTTTGGGACTAGCGGGACCCGGGGTCACAGATGAGCAGTTCTTC.

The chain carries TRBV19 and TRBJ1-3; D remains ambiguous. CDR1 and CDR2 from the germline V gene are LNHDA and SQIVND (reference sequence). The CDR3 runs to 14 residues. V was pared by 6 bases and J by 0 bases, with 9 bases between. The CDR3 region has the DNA TGTGCCAGTAGCCATCCAGTCTCTGGAAACACCATATATTTT. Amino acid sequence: CASSHPVSGNTIYF.

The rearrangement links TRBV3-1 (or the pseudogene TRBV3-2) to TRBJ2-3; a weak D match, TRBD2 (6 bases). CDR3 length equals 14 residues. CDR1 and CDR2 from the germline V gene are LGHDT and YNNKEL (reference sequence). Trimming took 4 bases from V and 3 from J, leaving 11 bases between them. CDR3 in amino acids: CASSRWRGTDTQYF. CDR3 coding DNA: TGTGCCAGCAGCCGTTGGAGGGGAACAGATACGCAGTATTTT.

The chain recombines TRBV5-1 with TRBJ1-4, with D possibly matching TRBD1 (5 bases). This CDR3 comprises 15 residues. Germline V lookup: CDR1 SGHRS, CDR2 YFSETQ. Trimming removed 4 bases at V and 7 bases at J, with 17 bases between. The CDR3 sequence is CASSLGVPNGEKLFF. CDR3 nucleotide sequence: TGCGCCAGCAGCCTGGGGGTCCCAAACGGTGAAAAACTGTTTTTT.

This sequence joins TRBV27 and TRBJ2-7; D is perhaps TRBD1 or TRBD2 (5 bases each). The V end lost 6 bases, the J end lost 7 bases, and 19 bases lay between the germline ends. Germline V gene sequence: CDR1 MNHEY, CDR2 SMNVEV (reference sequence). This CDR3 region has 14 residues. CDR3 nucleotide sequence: TGTGCCAGCAGCCCCCTCACGGGGCACGCGGAGCAGTACTTC. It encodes CASSPLTGHAEQYF.

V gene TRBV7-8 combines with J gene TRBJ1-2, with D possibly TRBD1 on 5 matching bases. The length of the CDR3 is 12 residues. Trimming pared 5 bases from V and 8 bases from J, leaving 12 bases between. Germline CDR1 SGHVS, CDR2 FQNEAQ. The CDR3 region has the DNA TGTGCCAGCAGCGCAGCAGGGAACGGCTACACCTTC. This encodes CASSAAGNGYTF.

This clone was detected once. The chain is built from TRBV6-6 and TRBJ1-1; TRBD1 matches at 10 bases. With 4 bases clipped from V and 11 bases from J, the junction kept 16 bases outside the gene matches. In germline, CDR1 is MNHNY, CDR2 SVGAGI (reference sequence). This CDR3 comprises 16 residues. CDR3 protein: CASSSPRQGARYDAFF. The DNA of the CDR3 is TGTGCCAGCAGTTCCCCACGACAGGGGGCGCGGTATGACGCTTTCTTT.

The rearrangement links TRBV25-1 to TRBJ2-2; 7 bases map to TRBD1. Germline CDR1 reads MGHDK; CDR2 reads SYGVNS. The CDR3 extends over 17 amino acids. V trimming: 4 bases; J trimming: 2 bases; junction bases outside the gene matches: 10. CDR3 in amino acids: CASSGRAGTVNTGELFF. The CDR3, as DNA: TGTGCCAGCAGTGGTCGTGCCGGGACAGTTAACACCGGGGAGCTGTTTTTT.

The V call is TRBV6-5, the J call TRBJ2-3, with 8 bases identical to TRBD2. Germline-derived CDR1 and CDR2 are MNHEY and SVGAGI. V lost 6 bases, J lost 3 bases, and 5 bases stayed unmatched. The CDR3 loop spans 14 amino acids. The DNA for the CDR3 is TGTGCCAGCAGGCGGGGGGTGTGGACAGATACGCAGTATTTT. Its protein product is CASRRGVWTDTQYF.

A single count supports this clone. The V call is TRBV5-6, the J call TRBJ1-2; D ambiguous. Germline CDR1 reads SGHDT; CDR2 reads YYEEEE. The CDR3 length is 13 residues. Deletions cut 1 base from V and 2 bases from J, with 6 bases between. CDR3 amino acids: CASSLRENYGYTF. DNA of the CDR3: TGTGCCAGCAGCTTGAGGGAGAACTATGGCTACACCTTC. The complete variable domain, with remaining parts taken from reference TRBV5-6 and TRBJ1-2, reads DAGVTQSPTHLIKTRGQQVTLRCSPKSGHDTVSWYQQALGQGPQFIFQYYEEEERQRGNFPDRFSGHQFPNYSSELNVNALLLGDSALYLCASSLRENYGYTFGSGTRLTVV.

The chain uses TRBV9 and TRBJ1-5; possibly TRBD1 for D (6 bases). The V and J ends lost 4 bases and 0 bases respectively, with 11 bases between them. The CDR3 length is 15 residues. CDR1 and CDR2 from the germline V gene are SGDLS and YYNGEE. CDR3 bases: TGTGCCAGCAGCCCCGGGACATATAGCAATCAGCCCCAGCATTTT. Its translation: CASSPGTYSNQPQHF.

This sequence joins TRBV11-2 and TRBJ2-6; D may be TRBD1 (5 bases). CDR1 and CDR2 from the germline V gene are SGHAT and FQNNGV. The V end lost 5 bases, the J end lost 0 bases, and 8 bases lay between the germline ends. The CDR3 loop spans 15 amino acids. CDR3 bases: TGTGCCAGCAGCCCCCAGGGCTCTGGGGCCAACGTCCTGACTTTC. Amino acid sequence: CASSPQGSGANVLTF.

The DNA for the CDR3 is TGCGCCAGCAGTGATACAGGGGGCGCCTACGAGCAGTACTTC. The encoded protein is CASSDTGGAYEQYF. This chain connects TRBV10-2 to TRBJ2-7; 9 nucleotides agree with TRBD1. CDR1 and CDR2 (germline): WSHSY, SAAADI. This CDR3 has 14 residues. The V segment lost 3 bases and the J segment 2 bases; nucleotides outside the gene matches: 2.

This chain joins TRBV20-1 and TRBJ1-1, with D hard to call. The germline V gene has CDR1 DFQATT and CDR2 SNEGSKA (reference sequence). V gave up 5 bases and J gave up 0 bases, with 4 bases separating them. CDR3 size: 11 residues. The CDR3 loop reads CSAEVNTEAFF. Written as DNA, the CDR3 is TGCAGTGCTGAAGTGAACACTGAAGCTTTCTTT.

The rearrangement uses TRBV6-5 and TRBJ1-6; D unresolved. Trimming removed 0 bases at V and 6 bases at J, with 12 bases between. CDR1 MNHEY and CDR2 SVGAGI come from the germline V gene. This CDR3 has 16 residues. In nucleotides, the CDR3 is TGTGCCAGCAGTTACTCGAGTTGGAGGCCTAATTCACCCCTCCACTTT. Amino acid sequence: CASSYSSWRPNSPLHF.

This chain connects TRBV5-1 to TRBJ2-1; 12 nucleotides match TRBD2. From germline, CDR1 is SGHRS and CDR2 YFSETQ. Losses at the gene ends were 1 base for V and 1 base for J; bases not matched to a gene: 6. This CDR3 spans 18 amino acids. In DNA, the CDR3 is TGCGCCAGCAGCTTGCCAAAGACTAGCGGGGGATCCTACAATGAGCAGTTCTTC. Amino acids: CASSLPKTSGGSYNEQFF.

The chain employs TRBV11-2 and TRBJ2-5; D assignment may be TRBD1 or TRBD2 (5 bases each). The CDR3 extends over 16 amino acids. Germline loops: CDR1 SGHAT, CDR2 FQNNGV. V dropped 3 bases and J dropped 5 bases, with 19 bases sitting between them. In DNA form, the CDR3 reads TGTGCCAGCAGCTTTTCTACAGGCCGCCCGGGGGAGACCCAGTACTTC. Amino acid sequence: CASSFSTGRPGETQYF.

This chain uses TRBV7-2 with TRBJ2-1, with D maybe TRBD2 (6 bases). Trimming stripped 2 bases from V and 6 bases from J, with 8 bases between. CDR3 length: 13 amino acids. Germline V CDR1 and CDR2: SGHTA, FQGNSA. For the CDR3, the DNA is TGTGCCAGCAGCTTAAGCGGGTCCAATGAGCAGTTCTTC. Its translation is CASSLSGSNEQFF.

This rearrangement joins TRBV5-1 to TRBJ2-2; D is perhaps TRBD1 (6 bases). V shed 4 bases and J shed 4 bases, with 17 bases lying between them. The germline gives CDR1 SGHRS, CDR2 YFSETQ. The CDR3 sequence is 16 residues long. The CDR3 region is CASSAAPSGATGELFF. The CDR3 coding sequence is TGCGCCAGCAGCGCCGCACCCTCAGGGGCCACCGGGGAGCTGTTTTTT.

As DNA, the CDR3 is TGTGCCAGTAGTATTCAGCCTAGCGGGTATCTAGCCAAAAACATTCAGTACTTC. It is translated as CASSIQPSGYLAKNIQYF. The V gene is TRBV19, the J gene TRBJ2-4; TRBD2 agrees at 8 bases. The CDR3 loop spans 18 amino acids. With 3 bases clipped from V and 0 bases from J, the junction kept 10 bases outside the gene matches. The germline V gene encodes CDR1 LNHDA and CDR2 SQIVND (reference sequence).

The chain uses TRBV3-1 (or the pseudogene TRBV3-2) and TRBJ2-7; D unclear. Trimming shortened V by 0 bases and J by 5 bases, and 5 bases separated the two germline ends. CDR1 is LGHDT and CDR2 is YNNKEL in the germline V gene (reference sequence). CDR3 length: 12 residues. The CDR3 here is CASSQDPNEQYF. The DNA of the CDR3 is TGTGCCAGCAGCCAAGATCCCAACGAGCAGTACTTC.

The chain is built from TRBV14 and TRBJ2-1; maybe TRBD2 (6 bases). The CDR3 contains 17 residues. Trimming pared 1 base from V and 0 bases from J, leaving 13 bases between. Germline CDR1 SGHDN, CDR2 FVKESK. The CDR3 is CASSQVVSGYSYNEQFF. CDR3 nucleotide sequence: TGTGCCAGCAGCCAAGTGGTTAGCGGATACTCCTACAATGAGCAGTTCTTC. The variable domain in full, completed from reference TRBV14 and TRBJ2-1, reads EAGVTQFPSHSVIEKGQTVTLRCDPISGHDNLYWYRRVMGKEIKFLLHFVKESKQDESGMPNNRFLAERTGGTYSTLKVQPAELEDSGVYFCASSQVVSGYSYNEQFFGPGTRLTVL.

The CDR3 is CASSAFQGGSGNTIYF. CDR3 nucleotide sequence: TGTGCCAGCAGTGCTTTCCAGGGGGGCTCTGGAAACACCATATATTTT. The chain joins TRBV2 to TRBJ1-3, with 7 bases that match TRBD1. Trimming cost V 4 bases and J 0 bases; bases outside gene matches: 6. Germline V CDR1 and CDR2: SNHLY, FYNNEI. The CDR3 is made up of 16 amino acids.